This TCR beta chain was retrieved from a study of OX40 agonist ivuxolimab in advanced cancers. Study-level background: Patients were given ivuxolimab, an antibody that agonizes OX40 (CD134).

Study-level findings and limits: Those patients achieving a partial response at 0.1-3.0 mg/kg showed among the lowest clonal expansion. At 0.1 to 3.0 mg/kg, CD4+ and CD8+ blood T cells expanded clonally by week 6.

Concerning this clone itself: Its target is not known.

Germline CDR1 SGHTA, CDR2 FQGTGA. This CDR3 has 16 amino acids. V lost 2 bases and J lost 3, with 11 bases in between. Sequencing used immunoSEQ multiplex PCR; TCRdb keeps in-frame clones, though not all of them. The sample has 60,000 to 75,000 clones; about 90% are singletons. Here the sequenced sample was CD4+ or CD8+ T cells sorted from blood, taken in a trial of the OX40 agonist ivuxolimab. The clonotype was recovered from an adult with an advanced solid tumor such as melanoma, head and neck, liver or kidney cancer. This chain joins TRBV7-3 and TRBJ2-6; unclear D gene. This chain's CDR3 is CASSLVPGIGANVLTF. CDR3 nucleotide sequence: TGTGCCAGCAGCTTAGTTCCAGGTATTGGGGCCAACGTCCTGACTTTC.